The T cell receptor (beta chain) under discussion was sequenced for a study of blood T cell repertoires in COVID-19. Study in general: Some COVID-19 samples were acute and others convalescent; all came from the United States, Italy and Spain. The cDNA or gDNA used as material had been derived from T cells, B-cell-depleted T cells, or PBMCs.

This clone has just one count. This CDR3 comprises 11 residues. Trimming took 6 bases from V and 0 from J, leaving 3 bases between them. Germline loops: CDR1 WSHSY, CDR2 SAAADI. Under the authors' procedure: Reference gene primer amplification in the assay estimated nucleated cell counts. Method: immunoSEQ multiplex PCR; TCRdb's copy keeps in-frame clones and lacks some. V and J calls and clone size are those listed in that table; D and trimming were worked out from the DNA. The sample yields approximately 120,000 clones, 75% to 85% seen once. This chain uses TRBV10-2 with TRBJ2-7; D unresolved. The sequence was collected from a woman at least 80 years old with active or convalescent COVID-19. The material sequenced was peripheral blood. The CDR3 here is CASSHSYEQYF. The CDR3 DNA is TGCGCCAGCAGCCACTCCTACGAGCAGTACTTC.